Below are 30 T cell receptor beta chains sequenced from a single sample in a study of Ad26.COV2.S vaccination and SARS-CoV-2 variants. Treatment defined: 15 to 20 received Ad26.COV2.S at low or high dose, single or two shots; five or six received placebo; per-sample allocation not given. Sampling took place 63 days after the first vaccine or placebo injection. Sequenced by immunoSEQ multiplex PCR; TCRdb stores in-frame clones only, minus some. This table has fewer than 500,000 clones, about nine tenths appearing once. The specimen comprised peripheral blood, sampled in a trial of Ad26.COV2.S vaccine versus placebo. Every receptor here comes from a person aged 18-65 years who received the Ad26.COV2.S COVID-19 vaccine or a placebo.

The chain uses TRBV6-5 and TRBJ2-2, with D possibly being TRBD2 (6 bases). Trimming removed 6 bases from V and 7 bases from J, with 21 bases in between. The CDR3 has 16 amino acids. CDR1 and CDR2 (germline): MNHEY, SVGAGI. Here the CDR3 reads CASSYRTGLAFGELFF. DNA of the CDR3: TGTGCCAGCAGCTACCGCACCGGGCTAGCGTTCGGGGAGCTGTTTTTT.

The chain links TRBV15 to TRBJ2-5; 13 bases are shared with TRBD2. With 4 bases clipped from V and 5 bases from J, the junction kept 7 bases outside the gene matches. Germline CDR1 and CDR2: LNHNV and YYDKDF (reference sequence). The CDR3 loop spans 16 amino acids. The CDR3 sequence is CATSKRTSGSLETQYF. The DNA of the CDR3 is TGTGCCACCAGCAAACGGACTAGCGGGAGTTTGGAGACCCAGTACTTC.

This chain connects TRBV7-2 to TRBJ2-5; TRBD1 matches at 7 bases. The CDR3 has 14 residues. The junction had 8 bases not matched to a gene; V was cut back by 6 bases and J by 4 bases. Germline loops: CDR1 SGHTA, CDR2 FQGNSA. The CDR3 protein is CASSRSWTGETQYF. The CDR3 DNA sequence: TGTGCCAGCAGTCGATCCTGGACAGGAGAGACCCAGTACTTC.

The chain recombines TRBV21-1 with TRBJ2-1; TRBD1 is taken as the D call from the table, unchecked against the DNA. TRBV21-1 is annotated as a pseudogene. The CDR3 totals 13 residues. The CDR3 sequence is CASSKNTYNEQFF. CDR3 sequence (DNA): TGTGCCAGCAGCAAGAACACCTACAATGAGCAGTTCTTC.

The genes are TRBV5-1 and TRBJ2-3; D gene uncertain. Between the trimmed V and J ends, which lost 4 bases and 3 bases, there was a span of 12 bases. Germline V lookup: CDR1 SGHRS, CDR2 YFSETQ. The CDR3 totals 14 residues. The CDR3 nucleotides read TGCGCCAGCAGCCCGGAGTTCGCGACAGATACGCAGTATTTT. Protein product: CASSPEFATDTQYF.

This clone has a handful of counts. The chain links TRBV10-1 to TRBJ1-5; D gene uncertain. This CDR3 is 13 amino acids long. The V end was cut by 6 bases, the J end by 0 bases, with 6 bases between. Germline CDR1 is WNHNN and CDR2 is SYGVQD (reference sequence). The DNA for the CDR3 is TGCGCCAGCAGCGGGCCTAGCAATCAGCCCCAGCATTTT. It yields the protein CASSGPSNQPQHF.

The rearrangement uses TRBV5-6 and TRBJ2-5; 7 bases are a match to TRBD2. Germline trimming cut 1 base from V and 5 bases from J; bases unmatched to any gene: 11. The CDR3 extends over 16 amino acids. CDR1 and CDR2 (germline): SGHDT, YYEEEE. In nucleotides, the CDR3 is TGTGCCAGCAGCTTGATGTCTAGCGGAGAGGTGGAGACCCAGTACTTC. Protein sequence: CASSLMSSGEVETQYF.

This sequence joins TRBV7-2 and TRBJ1-1; 8 nucleotides line up with TRBD1. The germline V gene has CDR1 SGHTA and CDR2 FQGNSA. The junction had 3 bases not matched to a gene; V was cut back by 6 bases and J by 6 bases. The CDR3 contains 12 residues. The CDR3 DNA follows: TGTGCCAGCAGTCGACAGGGGCCTGAAGCTTTCTTT. Its protein product is CASSRQGPEAFF.

This clone was recorded once. The gene calls are TRBV28 and TRBJ2-3; D is uncertain. Deletions cut 8 bases from V and 1 base from J, with 10 bases between. The germline V gene has CDR1 MDHEN and CDR2 SYDVKM. The CDR3 runs 13 residues. CDR3 in DNA: TGTGCCAGCTTGGGTGGGCGCACAGATACGCAGTATTTT. This encodes CASLGGRTDTQYF.

The chain recombines TRBV5-1 with TRBJ2-1; D is tentatively TRBD1 or TRBD2 (5 bases each). This CDR3 region has 16 residues. V lost 0 bases and J lost 0, with 10 bases in between. Germline loops: CDR1 SGHRS, CDR2 YFSETQ. CDR3: CASSLGGLDSYNEQFF. CDR3 DNA sequence: TGCGCCAGCAGCTTGGGGGGGTTGGACTCCTACAATGAGCAGTTCTTC.

V and J are TRBV7-2 and TRBJ1-6; no clear D gene. The germline V gene encodes CDR1 SGHTA and CDR2 FQGNSA. V lost 5 bases, J lost 6 bases, and 11 bases lay in between. This CDR3 is built from 14 residues. CDR3 sequence: CASSLMSANSPLHF. CDR3 nucleotide sequence: TGTGCCAGCAGCCTCATGTCTGCTAATTCACCCCTCCACTTT.

Regarding this clone: This sample also contains other DNA sequences that code for the same CDR3. The chain couples TRBV7-3 to TRBJ1-1; D is undetermined. The CDR3 loop spans 13 amino acids. Trimming left V 4 bases short and J 0 bases short, with 6 bases between. CDR1 and CDR2 from the germline V gene are SGHTA and FQGTGA. The CDR3 spells CASSSTVNTEAFF. In nucleotides, the CDR3 is TGTGCCAGCAGCTCCACCGTGAACACTGAAGCTTTCTTT.

The genes are TRBV21-1 and TRBJ2-1; TRBD2 is the table's D call and was not checked against the DNA. TRBV21-1 is classified as a pseudogene. The length of the CDR3 is 12 residues. The CDR3 spells CASSKGSTEQFF. As DNA, the CDR3 is TGTGCCAGCAGCAAAGGGAGTACTGAGCAGTTCTTC.

The chain couples TRBV20-1 to TRBJ2-2; 7 positions match TRBD1. This CDR3 has 14 amino acids. Germline CDR1 DFQATT, CDR2 SNEGSKA (reference sequence). The ends lost 3 bases at V and 1 base at J; junction bases unmatched: 2. The CDR3 DNA sequence: TGCAGTGCTAGTAGGGACAGGAACACCGGGGAGCTGTTTTTT. It yields the protein CSASRDRNTGELFF.

The J gene is TRBJ2-1, the V gene TRBV20-1; 9 positions match TRBD2. The V gene's germline CDR1 is DFQATT and CDR2 SNEGSKA (reference sequence). Losses at the gene ends were 3 bases for V and 6 bases for J; bases not matched to a gene: 6. The CDR3 totals 14 residues. CDR3: CSASDSGSVNEQFF. The CDR3 DNA is TGCAGTGCTAGTGATAGCGGGAGTGTCAATGAGCAGTTCTTC.

The chain is built from TRBV3-1 (or the pseudogene TRBV3-2) and TRBJ1-1; a possible D gene is TRBD1 (6 bases). Germline assignment: CDR1 LGHDT and CDR2 YNNKEL (reference sequence). The CDR3 runs to 14 residues. Trimming shortened V by 0 bases and J by 5 bases, and 10 bases separated the two germline ends. This CDR3 is CASSQEGGGTEAFF. CDR3 nucleotides: TGTGCCAGCAGCCAAGAAGGGGGTGGGACTGAAGCTTTCTTT.

This sequence joins TRBV10-3 and TRBJ2-1; 8 bases agree with TRBD2. The CDR3 is 15 amino acids. V trimming: 2 bases; J trimming: 7 bases; junction bases outside the gene matches: 7. Per germline, CDR1 ENHRY and CDR2 SYGVKD. This chain's CDR3 is CAISEREGDVNEQFF. CDR3 DNA sequence: TGTGCCATCAGTGAGCGGGAGGGCGATGTTAATGAGCAGTTCTTC.

To note about this clone: The junction does not match germline at one end; this may be a read error. The J gene is TRBJ2-1, the V gene TRBV7-7; possibly TRBD1 for D (5 bases). The CDR3 length is 15 residues. CDR1 and CDR2 from the germline V gene are SSHAT and FNYEAQ (reference sequence). In DNA form, the CDR3 reads TGTGCTAGCAGCCAAATCCAGGGTACCTACAATGAGCAGTTCTTC. Translated, it gives CASSQIQGTYNEQFF.

CDR3 DNA sequence: TGTGCCAGCAGTTTAGTGGTTGACGACCCAGCCTACGAGCAGTACTTC. Translating it yields CASSLVVDDPAYEQYF. This chain connects TRBV27 to TRBJ2-7, with D hard to call. Between the trimmed V and J ends, which lost 2 bases and 2 bases, there was a span of 16 bases. The CDR3 runs to 16 residues. CDR1 is MNHEY, CDR2 SMNVEV, per germline (reference sequence).

The V call is TRBV18, the J call TRBJ2-6; weak D call: TRBD2 (5 bases). CDR1 is KGHSH and CDR2 is LQKENI in the germline V gene. The CDR3 consists of 15 residues. Trimming removed 6 bases at V and 0 bases at J, with 9 bases between. CDR3 nucleotides: TGTGCCAGCTCCTCCGGGATCTCTGGGGCCAACGTCCTGACTTTC. Encoded protein: CASSSGISGANVLTF. Together with reference TRBV18 and TRBJ2-6, the CDR3 gives the full variable domain: NAGVMQNPRHLVRRRGQEARLRCSPMKGHSHVYWYRQLPEEGLKFMVYLQKENIIDESGMPKERFSAEFPKEGPSILRIQQVVRGDSAAYFCASSSGISGANVLTFGAGSRLTVL.

The gene calls are TRBV5-5 and TRBJ2-7; tentatively, D is TRBD1 or TRBD2 (6 bases each). The CDR3 consists of 15 residues. Germline lookup yields CDR1 SGHKS and CDR2 YYEKEE (reference sequence). V was clipped by 2 bases and J by 2 bases, with 14 bases between them. This CDR3 reads CASSFDPRGAYEQYF. CDR3 nucleotide sequence: TGTGCCAGCAGCTTCGATCCGAGGGGGGCCTACGAGCAGTACTTC.

In its sample, this clone was seen a few times. This sequence joins TRBV13 and TRBJ1-4, with D hard to call. V shed 4 bases and J shed 0 bases, with 15 bases lying between them. Germline loops: CDR1 PRHDT, CDR2 FYEKMQ (reference sequence). CDR3 length: 17 amino acids. The CDR3 DNA sequence: TGTGCCAGCAGCTACTACAAATCCGGGACAACTAATGAAAAACTGTTTTTT. It yields the protein CASSYYKSGTTNEKLFF.

The chain is built from TRBV14 and TRBJ2-2, with a tentative D call TRBD1 (6 bases). Germline assignment: CDR1 SGHDN and CDR2 FVKESK. The V end lost 3 bases, the J end lost 1 base, and 9 bases lay between the germline ends. This CDR3 region has 15 residues. The CDR3 coding sequence is TGTGCCAGCAGCCAGTTGACAGGGAACACCGGGGAGCTGTTTTTT. This gives the protein CASSQLTGNTGELFF.

The chain has TRBV14 and TRBJ2-7, with 8 bases that match TRBD2. Germline CDR1 reads SGHDN; CDR2 reads FVKESK. CDR3 length: 15 residues. Unmatched junction bases numbered 9, after V lost 1 base and J lost 7 bases. Here the CDR3 reads CASSQGLALISEQYF. The DNA for the CDR3 is TGTGCCAGCAGCCAAGGACTAGCGCTGATTTCGGAGCAGTACTTC. The variable domain in full, with the rest retrieved from reference TRBV14 and TRBJ2-7, is EAGVTQFPSHSVIEKGQTVTLRCDPISGHDNLYWYRRVMGKEIKFLLHFVKESKQDESGMPNNRFLAERTGGTYSTLKVQPAELEDSGVYFCASSQGLALISEQYFGPGTRLTVT.

The chain combines TRBV5-5 with TRBJ1-1, with D maybe TRBD1 (5 bases). This CDR3 comprises 14 residues. Trimming took off 4 bases at V and 2 bases at J, with 12 bases between the two ends. The germline V gene has CDR1 SGHKS and CDR2 YYEKEE (reference sequence). The CDR3 region has the DNA TGTGCCAGCAGCGGGGCGACGGTTAACACTGAAGCTTTCTTT. Encoded protein: CASSGATVNTEAFF.

This rearrangement joins TRBV7-2 to TRBJ1-3; TRBD1 matches 9 bases. The V segment lost 4 bases and the J segment 4 bases; nucleotides outside the gene matches: 5. This CDR3 comprises 15 residues. Germline V gene data show CDR1 as SGHTA and CDR2 as FQGNSA. The CDR3 region is CASSSGTGLGNTIYF. CDR3 DNA sequence: TGTGCCAGCAGCTCCGGGACAGGGTTAGGAAACACCATATATTTT. Drawing the rest from reference TRBV7-2 and TRBJ1-3, the complete variable domain is GAGVSQSPSNKVTEKGKDVELRCDPISGHTALYWYRQSLGQGLEFLIYFQGNSAPDKSGLPSDRFSAERTGGSVSTLTIQRTQQEDSAVYLCASSSGTGLGNTIYFGEGSWLTVV.

This clone was picked up a small number of times. One junction end does not reproduce the germline sequence, and a read error may be involved. V is TRBV28 and J is TRBJ2-2; D gene ambiguous. Germline V gene data show CDR1 as MDHEN and CDR2 as SYDVKM. The CDR3 extends over 13 amino acids. The CDR3 spells CASSFQNAGELFF. In nucleotides, the CDR3 is TGTGCCAGCAGTTTCCAGAACGCCGGGGAGCTGTTTTTT.

V gene TRBV6-5 combines with J gene TRBJ2-1, with D perhaps TRBD2 (5 bases). Trimming cost V 4 bases and J 8 bases, with 21 bases left between them. Germline lookup yields CDR1 MNHEY and CDR2 SVGAGI. CDR3 length equals 16 residues. CDR3 residues: CASSSLRVVADHEQFF. In nucleotides, the CDR3 is TGTGCCAGCAGTTCCTTGAGGGTCGTCGCGGATCATGAGCAGTTCTTC.

V and J are TRBV7-9 and TRBJ2-1, with D perhaps matching TRBD2 (6 bases). V lost 0 bases, J lost 5 bases, and 17 bases lay in between. Germline V CDR1 and CDR2: SEHNR, FQNEAQ (reference sequence). The CDR3 covers 17 residues. Here the CDR3 reads CASSLAVGGAPHNEQFF. CDR3 coding DNA: TGTGCCAGCAGCTTAGCGGTCGGAGGGGCTCCTCACAATGAGCAGTTCTTC.

The rearrangement uses TRBV11-2 and TRBJ2-4, with 7 bases identical to TRBD1. The V gene end was trimmed by 1 base and the J gene end by 6 bases; junction bases not matched to a gene: 9. This CDR3 spans 16 amino acids. The germline gives CDR1 SGHAT, CDR2 FQNNGV. In nucleotides, the CDR3 is TGTGCCAGCAGCTTAGTAGTAGGGTCAGGGGGAAACATTCAGTACTTC. It translates to CASSLVVGSGGNIQYF.